The rows below give T cell receptor beta chains drawn from one sample of a study of neurological immune-mediated disorders. TCRdb reprocessed the 5' RACE reads via MiXCR and lists one record per CDR3 protein. This sample yields 64,000 or so distinct CDR3 sequences, of which 10% to 13% are seen a single time; 9.5% to 10% belongs to the top ten. Sequenced sample: PBMCs. The receptors were gathered from a man aged 25-45 years in good health. Each CDR3 is given with its conserved first and last residue. A D gene is named only where the DNA matches it firmly. The size field is filled for only some rows; it gives once, few, many or a size class.

size: many
J: TRBJ1-1
V: TRBV29-1
D: TRBD1
DNA: TGCAGCGTTGAAAGGGGACAGGGAGTCGGAGCTTTCTTT
CDR3: CSVERGQGVGAFF

size: many
J: TRBJ2-7
V: TRBV25-1
D: NA
DNA: TGTGCCAGCAGTGAATATGGGGTCCACGAGCAGTACTTC
CDR3: CASSEYGVHEQYF

size: many
J: TRBJ2-2
V: TRBV29-1
D: NA
DNA: TGCAGCGTTGAAGATCGTAAGGGGCGGGCCGGGGAGCTGTTTTTT
CDR3: CSVEDRKGRAGELFF

size: NA
J: TRBJ2-7
V: TRBV6-1
D: NA
DNA: TGTGCCAGCAGTGATTGGGCCAGCGGATTTTCCTACGAGCAGTACTTC
CDR3: CASSDWASGFSYEQYF

size: many
J: TRBJ1-2
V: TRBV29-1
D: NA
DNA: TGCAGCCCCGAGAGGGGAGGAGGCTACACCTTC
CDR3: CSPERGGGYTF

size: many
J: TRBJ2-1
V: TRBV12-3/TRBV12-4
D: TRBD2
DNA: TGTGCCAGCAGTTTGGGAAGTAGACTAGCGGAGCCTATGCGTAACTACAATGAGCAGTTCTTC
CDR3: CASSLGSRLAEPMRNYNEQFF

size: many
J: TRBJ2-2
V: TRBV5-1
D: TRBD2
DNA: TGCGCCAGCAGCTTCGGACTAGCGGGAGGGCCGAACACCGGGGAGCTGTTTTTT
CDR3: CASSFGLAGGPNTGELFF

size: many
J: TRBJ2-7
V: TRBV24-1
D: NA
DNA: TGTGCCACCAGTGATCACCAGAAGGGTCTGAGGTACTTC
CDR3: CATSDHQKGLRYF

size: NA
J: TRBJ2-3
V: TRBV20-1
D: NA
DNA: TGCAGTGCTAGAGGCCAGCAGGGCTTGGGAGATACGCAGTATTTT
CDR3: CSARGQQGLGDTQYF

size: NA
J: TRBJ2-3
V: TRBV5-1
D: TRBD2
DNA: TGCGCCAGCAGCTTTCTACTAGCGGGAGCATTCGGCACAGATACGCATTATTTT
CDR3: CASSFLLAGAFGTDTHYF